The 2 T cell receptor beta chains presented below share a single source sample, sequenced in a study of blood T cell repertoires in COVID-19. Clones were read by immunoSEQ multiplex PCR, and TCRdb kept only the in-frame ones, dropping some. The sample shows about 100,000 clones, 55% to 75% of them seen only once. The material sequenced was peripheral blood. The receptors shown here come from a woman aged 40-49 years with acute or convalescent COVID-19.

The V gene is TRBV27, the J gene TRBJ1-5; D ambiguous. V was clipped by 5 bases and J by 5 bases, with 10 bases between them. Germline-derived CDR1 and CDR2 are MNHEY and SMNVEV (reference sequence). The length of the CDR3 is 13 residues. This CDR3 reads CASSTLSDQPQHF. CDR3 nucleotides: TGTGCCAGCAGTACCTTGTCAGATCAGCCCCAGCATTTT.

J is TRBJ2-1 and V is TRBV5-1; TRBD2 aligns across 15 bases. The V segment lost 4 bases and the J segment 5 bases; nucleotides outside the gene matches: 7. This CDR3 has 17 amino acids. From germline, CDR1 is SGHRS and CDR2 YFSETQ. This CDR3 reads CASSTGLAGGLNNEQFF. CDR3 DNA: TGCGCCAGCAGCACGGGACTAGCGGGGGGTTTGAACAATGAGCAGTTCTTC.